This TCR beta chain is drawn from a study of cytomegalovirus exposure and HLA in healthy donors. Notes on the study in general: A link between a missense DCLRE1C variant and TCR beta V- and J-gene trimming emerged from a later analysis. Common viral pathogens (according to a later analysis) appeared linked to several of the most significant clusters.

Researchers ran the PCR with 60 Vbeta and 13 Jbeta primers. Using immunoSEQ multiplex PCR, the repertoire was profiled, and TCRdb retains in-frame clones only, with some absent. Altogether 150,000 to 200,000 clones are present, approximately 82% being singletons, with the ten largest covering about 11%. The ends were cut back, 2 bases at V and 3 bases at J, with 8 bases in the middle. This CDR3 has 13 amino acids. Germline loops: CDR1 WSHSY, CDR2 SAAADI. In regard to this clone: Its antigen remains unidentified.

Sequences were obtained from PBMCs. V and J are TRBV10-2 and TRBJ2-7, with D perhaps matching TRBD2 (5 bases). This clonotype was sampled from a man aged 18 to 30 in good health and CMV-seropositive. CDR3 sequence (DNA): TGCGCCAGCAGTGAGGAGGGCAGCTACGAGCAGTACTTC. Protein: CASSEEGSYEQYF.